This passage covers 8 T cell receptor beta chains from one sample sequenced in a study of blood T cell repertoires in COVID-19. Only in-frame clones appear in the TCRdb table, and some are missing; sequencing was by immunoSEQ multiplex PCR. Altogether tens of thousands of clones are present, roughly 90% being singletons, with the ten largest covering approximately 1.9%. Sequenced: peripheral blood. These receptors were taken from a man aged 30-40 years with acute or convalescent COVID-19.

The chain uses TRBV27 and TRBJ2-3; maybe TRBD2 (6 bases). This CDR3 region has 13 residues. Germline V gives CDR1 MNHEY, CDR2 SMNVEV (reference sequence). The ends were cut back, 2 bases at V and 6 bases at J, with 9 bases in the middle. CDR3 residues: CASSLRLGDTQYF. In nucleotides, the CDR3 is TGTGCCAGCAGTTTACGACTAGGGGATACGCAGTATTTT.

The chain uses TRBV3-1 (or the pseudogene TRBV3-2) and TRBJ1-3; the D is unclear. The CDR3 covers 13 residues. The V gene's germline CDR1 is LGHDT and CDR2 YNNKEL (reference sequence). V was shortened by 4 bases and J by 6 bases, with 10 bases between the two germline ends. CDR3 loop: CASSPEVTNTIYF. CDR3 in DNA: TGTGCCAGCAGCCCCGAGGTTACAAACACCATATATTTT.

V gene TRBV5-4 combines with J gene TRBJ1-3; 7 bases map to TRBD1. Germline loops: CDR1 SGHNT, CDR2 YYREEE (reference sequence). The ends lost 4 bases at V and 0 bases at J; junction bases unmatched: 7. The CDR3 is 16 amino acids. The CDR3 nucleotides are TGTGCCAGCAGCCGTTTACAGGGGTCCTCTGGAAACACCATATATTTT. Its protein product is CASSRLQGSSGNTIYF.

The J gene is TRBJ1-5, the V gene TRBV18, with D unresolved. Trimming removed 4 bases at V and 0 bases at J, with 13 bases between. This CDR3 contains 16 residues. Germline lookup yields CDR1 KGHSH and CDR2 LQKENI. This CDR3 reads CASSLIPAGSNQPQHF. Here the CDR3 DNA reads TGTGCCAGCTCACTTATTCCAGCAGGTAGCAATCAGCCCCAGCATTTT.

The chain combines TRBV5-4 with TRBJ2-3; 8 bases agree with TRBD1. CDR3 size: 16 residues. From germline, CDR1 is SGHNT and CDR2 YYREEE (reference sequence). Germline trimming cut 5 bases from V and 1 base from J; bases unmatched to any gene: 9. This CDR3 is CASRGQVGRGTDTQYF. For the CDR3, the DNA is TGTGCCAGCAGGGGACAGGTAGGACGGGGCACAGATACGCAGTATTTT.

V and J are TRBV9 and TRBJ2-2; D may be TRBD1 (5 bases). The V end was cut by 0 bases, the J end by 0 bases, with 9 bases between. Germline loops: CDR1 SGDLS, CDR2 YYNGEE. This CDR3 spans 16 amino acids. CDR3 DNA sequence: TGTGCCAGCAGCGTAGGGAGACAGTCGAACACCGGGGAGCTGTTTTTT. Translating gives CASSVGRQSNTGELFF.

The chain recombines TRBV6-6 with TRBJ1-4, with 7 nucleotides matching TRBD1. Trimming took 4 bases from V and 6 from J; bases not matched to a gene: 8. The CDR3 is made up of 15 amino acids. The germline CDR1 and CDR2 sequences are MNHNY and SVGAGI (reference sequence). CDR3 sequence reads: CASSSVDRVDEKLFF. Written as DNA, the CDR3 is TGTGCCAGCAGTTCAGTAGACAGGGTAGATGAAAAACTGTTTTTT.

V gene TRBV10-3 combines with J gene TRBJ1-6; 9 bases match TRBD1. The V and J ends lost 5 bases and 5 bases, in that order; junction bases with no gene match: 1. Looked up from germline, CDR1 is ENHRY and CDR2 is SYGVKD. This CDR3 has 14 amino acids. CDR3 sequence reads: CAISRTGDNSPLHF. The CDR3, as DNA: TGTGCCATCAGTAGGACAGGGGATAATTCACCCCTCCACTTT.